This T cell receptor beta chain emerged from a study of T cell repertoires in cytomegalovirus infection. For the study at large: Evidence of both CMV infection and a matching HLA type came from public TCR beta signatures. The study's findings and limits: Clonotype analysis showed dominance of the ex vivo response by HLA-C-restricted CMV-specific TCR beta clonotypes. Identification of carriers of CMV plus the relevant HLA was performed using cumulative public TCR beta family frequency.

This CDR3 contains 14 residues. V was clipped by 4 bases and J by 2 bases, with 10 bases between them. Germline CDR1 is SGHDT and CDR2 is YYEEEE. Regarding this clonotype: The antigen is unknown.

TCRdb reprocessed the reads via MiXCR and lists one record per CDR3 protein. In the table there are 310,000 or so distinct CDR3 sequences, 8% to 10% of which are singletons. Input material: PBMCs. The sequence derives from a human donor in good health (CMV status not recorded). Some clones in this sample may be carry-over from other donors' samples. V gene TRBV5-6 combines with J gene TRBJ2-1; a possible D gene is TRBD1 (5 bases). CDR3 sequence reads: CASSLRGPYNEQFF. The CDR3, as DNA: TGTGCCAGCAGCCTTAGGGGTCCCTACAATGAGCAGTTCTTC.